Presented here are 10 T cell receptor beta chains from one specimen sequenced in a study of blood T cell repertoires in COVID-19. Using immunoSEQ multiplex PCR, the repertoire was profiled, and TCRdb retains in-frame clones only, with some absent. The table has about 220,000 clones, 82% seen once. The sequenced sample consisted of peripheral blood. The receptors were gathered from a woman between 65 and 79 years old with COVID-19, enrolled during active disease.

The genes are TRBV24-1 and TRBJ2-7, with D possibly being TRBD2 (5 bases). The V and J ends lost 2 bases and 5 bases respectively, with 12 bases between them. The CDR3 length is 14 residues. CDR1 is KGHDR, CDR2 SFDVKD, per germline. The CDR3 spells CATSDSSLRDEQYF. The CDR3 nucleotides are TGTGCCACCAGTGATTCGAGCTTGAGGGACGAGCAGTACTTC.

The chain couples TRBV21-1 to TRBJ2-1; TRBD2, as called in the table, went unchecked against the DNA. TRBV21-1 is tagged as a pseudogene. The CDR3 is 19 residues long. CDR3 coding DNA: TGTGCCAGCAGCAAAGGTGGGTTGGGGCTAGCGGGAGGATACAATGAGCAGTTCTTC. Protein sequence: CASSKGGLGLAGGYNEQFF.

The chain joins TRBV5-1 to TRBJ1-1; no definite D call. Trimming stripped 0 bases from V and 1 base from J, with 10 bases between. The CDR3 loop spans 15 amino acids. CDR1 and CDR2 from the germline V gene are SGHRS and YFSETQ. In nucleotides, the CDR3 is TGCGCCAGCAGCTTGGCCGGGAGCCAGAACACTGAAGCTTTCTTT. This encodes CASSLAGSQNTEAFF.

The chain couples TRBV29-1 to TRBJ2-3; weak D call: TRBD1 (5 bases). Germline values: CDR1 SQVTM, CDR2 ANQGSEA. CDR3 length: 10 amino acids. Deletions cut 4 bases from V and 8 bases from J, with 7 bases between. Here the CDR3 DNA reads TGCAGCGTTGGGGGCAGTACGCAGTATTTT. Its translation: CSVGGSTQYF.

The chain carries TRBV7-9 and TRBJ1-2; a weak D match, TRBD1 (5 bases). Trimming took 5 bases from V and 8 from J, leaving 21 bases between them. The germline gives CDR1 SEHNR, CDR2 FQNEAQ (reference sequence). The CDR3 is made up of 15 amino acids. DNA for the CDR3: TGTGCCAGCAGCATTCAATCCGGGACTGCCGGGGGCTACACCTTC. As protein: CASSIQSGTAGGYTF. The complete variable domain, with remaining parts taken from reference TRBV7-9 and TRBJ1-2, reads DTGVSQNPRHKITKRGQNVTFRCDPISEHNRLYWYRQTLGQGPEFLTYFQNEAQLEKSRLLSDRFSAERPKGSFSTLEIQRTEQGDSAMYLCASSIQSGTAGGYTFGSGTRLTVV.

The genes are TRBV28 and TRBJ1-2; 8 nucleotides agree with TRBD1. The CDR3 sequence is 12 residues long. Trimming removed 5 bases from V and 8 bases from J; junction bases left unmatched: 4. Germline V lookup: CDR1 MDHEN, CDR2 SYDVKM. The DNA for the CDR3 is TGTGCCAGCAGTGCCTCAGGGGGCGGCTACACCTTC. Amino acids: CASSASGGGYTF.

This clone showed up just once. The V and J genes are TRBV4-3 and TRBJ1-2; 8 bases fit TRBD1. The junction had 4 bases not matched to a gene; V was cut back by 4 bases and J by 6 bases. Germline CDR1 reads LGHNA; CDR2 reads YSLEER. The CDR3 loop spans 13 amino acids. This chain's CDR3 is CASSPTGEDGYTF. The CDR3 region has the DNA TGCGCCAGCAGCCCGACAGGGGAAGATGGCTACACCTTC.

This clone was recorded at least ten times. The rearrangement joins TRBV2 to TRBJ1-6; D call uncertain. The germline V gene has CDR1 SNHLY and CDR2 FYNNEI. V lost 3 bases and J lost 7, with 10 bases in between. The CDR3 covers 14 residues. The CDR3, as DNA: TGTGCCAGCAGTGATTGGGCCAGGAATTCACCCCTCCACTTT. As protein: CASSDWARNSPLHF.

In this sample, this clone turned up once. This chain connects TRBV24-1 to TRBJ1-1; TRBD1 is a possible D gene (6 bases). The CDR3 loop spans 13 amino acids. The V end was cut by 3 bases, the J end by 11 bases, with 15 bases between. Germline values: CDR1 KGHDR, CDR2 SFDVKD. CDR3 amino acids: CATSDRSGEGAFF. CDR3 coding DNA: TGTGCCACCAGTGATCGGTCAGGGGAGGGGGCTTTCTTT.

The chain has TRBV3-1 (or the pseudogene TRBV3-2) and TRBJ2-2; D uncertain. Trimming left V 4 bases short and J 2 bases short, with 14 bases between. The V gene's germline CDR1 is LGHDT and CDR2 YNNKEL (reference sequence). The CDR3 covers 16 residues. CDR3 sequence: CASSPVQRSNTGELFF. Written as DNA, the CDR3 is TGTGCCAGCAGCCCAGTTCAGCGCTCCAACACCGGGGAGCTGTTTTTT.